This TCR beta chain was obtained from a study of blood T cell repertoires in COVID-19. The wider study: The cDNA or gDNA used as material had been derived from T cells, B-cell-depleted T cells, or PBMCs.

Some clones are missing from TCRdb's copy, which holds only in-frame ones; the method was immunoSEQ multiplex PCR. The sample carries more than 400,000 clones, 75% to 90% recorded once. The germline V gene encodes CDR1 SQVTM and CDR2 ANQGSEA. The CDR3 runs 11 residues. V lost 2 bases and J lost 8, with 9 bases in between. Recruitment covered about two dozen US areas and drew participants whose ages spanned about 18 to 100 years. The chain links TRBV29-1 to TRBJ1-1; weak D call: TRBD1 (6 bases). The TCR comes from a woman under 30 who had recovered from COVID-19. Source material: PBMCs or T cells enriched from blood (not recorded which). CDR3 nucleotides: TGCAGCGTTGAATGGCAGGGGGAAGCTTTCTTT. Protein product: CSVEWQGEAFF.